What follows are 27 T cell receptor beta chains derived from one specimen sequenced in a study of vaccination and CD4 T cells after COVID-19. Noted treatment: roughly 11-day PBMC culture with coronavirus spike peptide pools or control peptides (ViraFEST assay). Sequenced with the Oncomine TCR Beta short-read assay was DNA taken from cultured CD4+ T cells. TCRdb ran MiXCR on the PCR reads and lists one entry per CDR3 protein. The repertoire holds 14,000 or so distinct CDR3 sequences, with roughly 27% as singletons. These receptors are not linked to any known antigen. The sample was CD4+ T cells from blood, cultured in vitro, taken before SARS-CoV-2 vaccination. The receptor source for this set is a human donor who received a COVID-19 vaccine.

Note on this clonotype: Sequence at one end of the junction differs from germline and may be a read error. The chain is built from TRBV20-1 and TRBJ2-3; a possible D gene is TRBD2 (6 bases). The CDR3 is 11 amino acids. In germline, CDR1 is DFQATT, CDR2 SNEGSKA (reference sequence). The CDR3 coding sequence is TGCAGTGCCCTAACGCCCTCGACTAGGGAATTT. It yields the protein CSALTPSTREF.

The V gene is TRBV7-6, the J gene TRBJ2-1, with 8 positions matching TRBD2. V shed 2 bases, J shed 9 bases, and the junction held 9 bases outside the gene matches. This CDR3 is 15 amino acids long. From germline, CDR1 is SGHVS and CDR2 FNYEAQ. The CDR3 region is CASSLLSGLAFEQFF. The CDR3 DNA reads as TGTGCCAGCAGCTTATTATCCGGACTAGCCTTTGAGCAGTTCTTC.

Comments on this clonotype: One end of the junction fails to match germline, which may point to a read error. The rearrangement joins TRBV5-1 to TRBJ1-6; D gene ambiguous. This CDR3 region has 14 residues. The V gene's germline CDR1 is SGHRS and CDR2 YFSETQ. This chain's CDR3 is CASEEELINPPLHF. CDR3 nucleotide sequence: TGCGCCAGCGAAGAGGAACTGATTAATCCACCCCTCCACTTT.

The gene calls are TRBV29-1 and TRBJ2-7; TRBD2 agrees at 7 bases. CDR3 length equals 11 residues. V was pared by 2 bases and J by 10 bases, with 5 bases of the junction left unmatched. CDR1 and CDR2 from the germline V gene are SQVTM and ANQGSEA. The CDR3 nucleotides are TGCAGCGTTGAATCAGGGAGGGTTCAGTACTTC. This gives the protein CSVESGRVQYF.

The V call is TRBV20-1, the J call TRBJ2-3; possibly TRBD2 for D (6 bases). Between the trimmed V and J ends, which lost 3 bases and 5 bases, there was a span of 21 bases. Germline CDR1 DFQATT, CDR2 SNEGSKA (reference sequence). The CDR3 consists of 16 residues. Here the CDR3 reads CSASSGLGLGGDTQYF. DNA of the CDR3: TGCAGTGCTAGTTCGGGATTGGGACTTGGGGGAGATACGCAGTATTTT.

The J gene is TRBJ1-1, the V gene TRBV12-3 or TRBV12-4; TRBD1 agrees at 7 bases. CDR3 length: 11 residues. V trimming: 6 bases; J trimming: 11 bases; junction bases outside the gene matches: 6. Here the CDR3 reads CASRYRGTAFF. The CDR3 DNA sequence: TGTGCCAGCAGATACAGGGGTACCGCTTTCTTT.

The chain employs TRBV12-3 or TRBV12-4 and TRBJ1-2, with a tentative D call TRBD1 (5 bases). The CDR3 runs to 23 residues. V dropped 2 bases and J dropped 0 bases, with 34 bases sitting between them. The CDR3 reads CASSLRVRSGNPIYRQTNYGYTF. CDR3 nucleotides: TGTGCCAGCAGTTTAAGGGTTCGGTCAGGGAACCCAATCTACCGCCAAACTAACTATGGCTACACCTTC.

As for this clonotype: One base separates it from a far larger clone, so it is likely a read error. This chain uses TRBV6-2 or TRBV6-3 with TRBJ1-2, with 9 positions matching TRBD1. Germline V gene sequence: CDR1 MNHEY, CDR2 SVGEGT. The CDR3 contains 15 residues. CDR3 DNA: TGTACCAGCAGTCCCCCCCAAACAGGGGGCATCGGCTACACCTTC. Its translation is CTSSPPQTGGIGYTF.

The chain recombines TRBV24-1 with TRBJ1-6, with D unclear. V was shortened by 6 bases and J by 10 bases, with 15 bases between the two germline ends. Germline loops: CDR1 KGHDR, CDR2 SFDVKD. The CDR3 spans 14 residues. CDR3: CATSLPDPSSPLHF. The CDR3 DNA follows: TGTGCCACCAGTCTCCCAGACCCATCCTCACCCCTCCACTTT.

The rearrangement links TRBV30 to TRBJ2-3; 7 positions agree with TRBD1. Germline CDR1 is GTSNPN and CDR2 is SVGIG (reference sequence). The CDR3 loop spans 17 amino acids. V trimming: 0 bases; J trimming: 6 bases; junction bases outside the gene matches: 15. The DNA of the CDR3 is TGTGCCTGGAGTGTATTTAAGGGACAGTCGAACATCGATACGCAGTATTTT. Translating it yields CAWSVFKGQSNIDTQYF.

The chain couples TRBV7-2 to TRBJ1-1, with D perhaps matching TRBD1 (5 bases). Deletions cut 5 bases from V and 1 base from J, with 17 bases between. The CDR3 is made up of 16 amino acids. The germline V gene encodes CDR1 SGHTA and CDR2 FQGNSA. CDR3 protein: CASSTDGGEWNTEAFF. CDR3 DNA: TGTGCCAGCAGCACCGACGGGGGGGAATGGAACACTGAAGCTTTCTTT.

The rearrangement links TRBV30 to TRBJ1-5, with 9 bases identical to TRBD1. The CDR3 runs 15 residues. Germline loops: CDR1 GTSNPN, CDR2 SVGIG (reference sequence). Losses at the gene ends were 2 bases for V and 5 bases for J; bases not matched to a gene: 7. The CDR3 loop reads CAWSTDRGVYQPQHF. Written as DNA, the CDR3 is TGTGCCTGGAGTACGGACAGGGGTGTATATCAGCCCCAGCATTTT.

The CDR3 nucleotides are TGTGCCAGCAGGCCACAGAGCTCTGGAAACACCATATATTTT. Amino acids: CASRPQSSGNTIYF. The chain couples TRBV7-6 to TRBJ1-3, with D hard to call. Germline CDR1 is SGHVS and CDR2 is FNYEAQ. This CDR3 has 14 residues. V lost 6 bases and J lost 0, with 9 bases in between.

The chain employs TRBV7-8 and TRBJ2-6; TRBD1 aligns across 9 bases. After removal of 5 bases from V and 0 bases from J, the junction contained 8 bases not matched to a gene. Germline V CDR1 and CDR2: SGHVS, FQNEAQ. The CDR3 is made up of 18 amino acids. The CDR3 here is CASSVRDREYSGANVLTF. In DNA form, the CDR3 reads TGTGCCAGCAGCGTCCGGGACAGGGAATACTCTGGGGCCAACGTCCTGACTTTC.

This clonotype was detected once. The chain joins TRBV12-3 or TRBV12-4 to TRBJ1-5; the D is unclear. V was pared by 1 base and J by 2 bases, with 12 bases between. The CDR3 covers 16 residues. Here the CDR3 DNA reads TGTGCCAGCAGTTTAGTATTCGGGGAGGGCAATCAGCCCCAGCATTTT. Protein sequence: CASSLVFGEGNQPQHF.

In DNA form, the CDR3 reads TGTGCCAGCCACAGGGGGCAAGTGAACACTGAAGCTTTCTTT. Translated, it gives CASHRGQVNTEAFF. The genes are TRBV5-4 and TRBJ1-1; 9 nucleotides align to TRBD1. Germline loops: CDR1 SGHNT, CDR2 YYREEE (reference sequence). V shed 7 bases, J shed 0 bases, and the junction held 4 bases outside the gene matches. This CDR3 is 14 amino acids long. Supplemented by reference TRBV5-4 and TRBJ1-1, the full variable domain reads ETGVTQSPTHLIKTRGQQVTLRCSSQSGHNTVSWYQQALGQGPQFIFQYYREEENGRGNFPPRFSGLQFPNYSSELNVNALELDDSALYLCASHRGQVNTEAFFGQGTRLTVV.

This clonotype has only a few counts. This chain uses TRBV5-4 with TRBJ2-7; D possibly corresponds to TRBD2 (5 bases). V lost 0 bases, J lost 2 bases, and 15 bases lay in between. The germline CDR1 and CDR2 sequences are SGHNT and YYREEE (reference sequence). The CDR3 has 16 amino acids. The CDR3 region has the DNA TGTGCCAGCAGCTTGGCCTTTCGGACTGGGACCTACGAGCAGTACTTC. As protein: CASSLAFRTGTYEQYF.

The genes are TRBV7-9 and TRBJ1-6, with a possible D match to TRBD1 (6 bases). CDR1 and CDR2 from the germline V gene are SEHNR and FQNEAQ (reference sequence). Trimming removed 1 base from V and 17 bases from J, with 12 bases in between. The length of the CDR3 is 12 residues. CDR3 in DNA: TGTGCCAGCAGCTTAGAGGGGGGCCCATTCCACTTT. It is translated as CASSLEGGPFHF. The full variable domain, completed using reference TRBV7-9 and TRBJ1-6, is DTGVSQNPRHKITKRGQNVTFRCDPISEHNRLYWYRQTLGQGPEFLTYFQNEAQLEKSRLLSDRFSAERPKGSFSTLEIQRTEQGDSAMYLCASSLEGGPFHFGNGTRLTVT.

The chain carries TRBV27 and TRBJ2-5; D possibly uses TRBD1 or TRBD2 (6 bases each). From germline, CDR1 is MNHEY and CDR2 SMNVEV (reference sequence). This CDR3 spans 15 amino acids. Trimming left V 4 bases short and J 3 bases short, with 15 bases between. The CDR3 DNA is TGTGCCAGCAGTTGGGGCAGGGGACTTGAAGAGACCCAGTACTTC. This encodes CASSWGRGLEETQYF.

The rearrangement links TRBV27 to TRBJ2-5; maybe TRBD1 (6 bases). Looked up from germline, CDR1 is MNHEY and CDR2 is SMNVEV (reference sequence). V was trimmed by 0 bases and J by 2 bases, leaving 13 bases between them. The CDR3 is 16 residues long. The CDR3 reads CASSLSMRQAQETQYF. The CDR3 DNA sequence: TGTGCCAGCAGTTTATCGATGCGACAGGCGCAAGAGACCCAGTACTTC.

V and J are TRBV19 and TRBJ1-1; maybe TRBD1 (5 bases). The CDR3 sequence is 14 residues long. Per the germline V gene, CDR1 is LNHDA and CDR2 is SQIVND (reference sequence). V was clipped by 3 bases and J by 3 bases, with 11 bases between them. This CDR3 is CASSIQGEDTEAFF. The DNA of the CDR3 is TGTGCCAGTAGTATCCAGGGCGAGGACACTGAAGCTTTCTTT.

The rearrangement uses TRBV5-1 and TRBJ2-3; 10 nucleotides line up with TRBD2. The CDR3 covers 15 residues. Per germline, CDR1 SGHRS and CDR2 YFSETQ. Trimming removed 0 bases from V and 4 bases from J; junction bases left unmatched: 2. The CDR3 nucleotides are TGCGCCAGCAGCTTGGAGCGGGGGGGCCCAGATACGCAGTATTTT. It encodes CASSLERGGPDTQYF.

This clonotype occurred a few times. The V call is TRBV10-3, the J call TRBJ2-7; 9 bases fit TRBD1. CDR1 is ENHRY and CDR2 is SYGVKD in the germline V gene. The length of the CDR3 is 14 residues. V shed 10 bases, J shed 0 bases, and the junction held 7 bases outside the gene matches. The CDR3 is CATGQGSGSYEQYF. CDR3 in DNA: TGTGCCACTGGACAGGGGAGCGGCTCCTACGAGCAGTACTTC.

This chain connects TRBV11-3 to TRBJ2-5; D remains unclear. Germline-derived CDR1 and CDR2 are SGHNT and YENEEA. With 1 base removed from V and 5 bases from J, the gap between germline ends came to 20 bases. This CDR3 has 17 amino acids. The CDR3 region has the DNA TGTGCCAGCAGCTTAGGCAGGCGGCCCCTGTATGAGGAGACCCAGTACTTC. Translated: CASSLGRRPLYEETQYF.

CDR3 in amino acids: CASSQESLAGGLLSTGELFF. In DNA form, the CDR3 reads TGCGCCAGCAGCCAAGAATCACTAGCGGGGGGGTTGTTAAGCACCGGGGAGCTGTTTTTT. The genes are TRBV4-1 and TRBJ2-2, with TRBD2 identical over 13 bases. Losses at the gene ends were 0 bases for V and 4 bases for J; bases not matched to a gene: 11. The CDR3 extends over 20 amino acids. Per germline, CDR1 MGHRA and CDR2 YSYEKL.

This clonotype was recorded a few times. V and J are TRBV24-1 and TRBJ2-5; TRBD2 aligns across 14 bases. V lost 5 bases, J lost 1 base, and 2 bases stayed unmatched. CDR3 length: 16 residues. The germline V gene encodes CDR1 KGHDR and CDR2 SFDVKD. Written as DNA, the CDR3 is TGTGCCACCAGTGGGACTAGCGGGGGGTTCCAAGAGACCCAGTACTTC. Translation: CATSGTSGGFQETQYF.

V usage is TRBV18 and J usage is TRBJ1-2, with 10 bases lining up with TRBD1. The CDR3 spans 14 residues. The V and J ends lost 3 bases and 6 bases, in that order; junction bases with no gene match: 4. Germline V gene lookup returns CDR1 KGHSH and CDR2 LQKENI. In DNA form, the CDR3 reads TGTGCCAGCTCACCGCCGGACAGGGGGGATGGCTACACCTTC. Translation gives CASSPPDRGDGYTF.